The text below deals with one T cell receptor (beta chain). No antigen is known for it. These data come from a study of cytomegalovirus exposure and HLA in healthy donors. About the research overall: In a later analysis, the roughly 120 validation repertoires were reported to have used the same platform as the roughly 610 first-cohort repertoires. Study-level findings and limits: TCR beta chains numbering under 200 were designated cytomegalovirus-associated. Specificity for CMV antigens was confirmed in vitro for a few of the CMV-associated chains.

The V end was cut by 1 base, the J end by 5 bases, with 12 bases between. The CDR3 is 15 residues long. Per germline, CDR1 SGHNT and CDR2 YYREEE (reference sequence). Sequencing used immunoSEQ multiplex PCR; TCRdb keeps in-frame clones, though not all of them. The sample gives under 80,000 clones, around 94% of which show up once; approximately 3.4% is in the top ten. Donors came from a validation cohort of over 100 subjects, distinct from the first 666-subject cohort. The chain couples TRBV5-4 to TRBJ2-2; the D gene is possibly TRBD1 (6 bases). This TCR came from a woman younger than 35 in good health and CMV-seropositive. The sequenced material came from PBMCs. The CDR3: CASSLQGRVTGELFF. CDR3 in DNA: TGTGCCAGCAGCTTGCAGGGGCGGGTGACCGGGGAGCTGTTTTTT.